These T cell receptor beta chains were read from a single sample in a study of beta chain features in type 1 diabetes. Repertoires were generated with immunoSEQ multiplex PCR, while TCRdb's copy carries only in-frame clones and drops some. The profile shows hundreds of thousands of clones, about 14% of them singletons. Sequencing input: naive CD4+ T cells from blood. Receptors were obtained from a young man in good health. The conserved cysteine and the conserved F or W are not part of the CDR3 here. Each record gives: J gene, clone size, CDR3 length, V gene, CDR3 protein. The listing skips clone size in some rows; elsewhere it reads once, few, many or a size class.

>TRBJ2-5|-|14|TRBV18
ASSPRGGHGQETQY
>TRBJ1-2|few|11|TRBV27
ASSLFPRIHYT
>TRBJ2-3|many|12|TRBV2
ASSASGRTDTQY
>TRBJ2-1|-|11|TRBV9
ASSVGVPYEQF
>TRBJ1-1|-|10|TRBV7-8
ASSLGDRRAF
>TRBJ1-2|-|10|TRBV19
ASRAQWGGYT
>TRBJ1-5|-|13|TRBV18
ASSRDGYSNQPQH
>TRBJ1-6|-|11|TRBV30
AWSAKVKSPLH
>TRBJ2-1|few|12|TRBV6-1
ASSDPGERNEQF
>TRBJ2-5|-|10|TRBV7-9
ASSLGLKTQY
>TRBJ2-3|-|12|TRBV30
ASEWRGGTDTQY
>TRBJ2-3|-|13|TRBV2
ASSSGQVGADTQY
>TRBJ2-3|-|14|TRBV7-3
ASSLGLASYTDTQY
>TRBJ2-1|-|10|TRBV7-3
ASSPSGNEQF
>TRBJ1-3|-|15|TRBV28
ASSSSPTGFVGNTIY
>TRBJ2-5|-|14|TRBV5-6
ASSVRLAGGLETQY
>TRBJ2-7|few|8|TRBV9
ARKDYPQY
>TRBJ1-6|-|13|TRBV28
ASSPTAILNSPLH
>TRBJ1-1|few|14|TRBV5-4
ASSLAGTAMNTEAF
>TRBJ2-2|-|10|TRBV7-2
ASSSYTGELF
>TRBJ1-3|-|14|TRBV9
ASSVLARGYGNTIY
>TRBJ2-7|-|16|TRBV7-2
ASSFSTLRTVRRGEQY
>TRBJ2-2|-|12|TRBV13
ASRPDRNTGELF
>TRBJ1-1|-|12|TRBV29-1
SVVRRGGNTEAF
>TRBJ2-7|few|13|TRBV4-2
ASSQDRRKSYEQY
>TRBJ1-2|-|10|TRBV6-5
ASSYLGNGYT
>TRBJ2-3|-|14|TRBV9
ASSVGPAGRTDTQY
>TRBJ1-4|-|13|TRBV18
ASSHGADSDEKLF
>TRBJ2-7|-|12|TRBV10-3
AIRSSGLSYEQY
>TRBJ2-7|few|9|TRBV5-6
ASSFLGEQY
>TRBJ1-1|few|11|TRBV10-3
AILSQGSTEAF
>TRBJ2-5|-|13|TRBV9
ASSVPSGTGETQY
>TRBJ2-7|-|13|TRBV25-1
ASSSWPSGSYEQY
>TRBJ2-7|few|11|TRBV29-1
SVNPGGTYEQY
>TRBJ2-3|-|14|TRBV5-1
ASSLAGVVGTDTQY
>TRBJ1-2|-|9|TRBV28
ASTGNYGYT
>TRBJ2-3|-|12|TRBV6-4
ASSRQGLTDTQY
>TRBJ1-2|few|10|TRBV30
AFSTGNYGYT
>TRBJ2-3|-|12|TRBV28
AISRADRTDTQY
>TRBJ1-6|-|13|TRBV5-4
ASSSVDRDNSPLH
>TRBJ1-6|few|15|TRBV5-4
ASSTDSKSSYNSPLH
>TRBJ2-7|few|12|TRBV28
ASSPRTRLREQY